The clone carrying this T cell receptor beta chain was seen at least ten times. Antigen unknown. CDR3 size: 12 residues. CDR1 and CDR2 from the germline V gene are SQVTM and ANQGSEA. Deletions cut 3 bases from V and 4 bases from J, with 9 bases between. The data were taken from a study of naive and memory T cell subsets. Findings and caveats of the study: The RNA method is potentially sensitive to activation and differentiation changes.

The library had UMIs added by 3' ligation of an oligonucleotide to TCR cDNA. Adult healthy volunteers gave 2.5 ml peripheral blood for whole-blood RNA. Cells were not sorted; total RNA input targeted roughly 1 to 1000 ng. Four PCR rounds used nested alpha and beta constant region primers plus the SP2 primer. Alpha and beta constant region primers primed reverse transcription for blood and skin samples. A single record per CDR3 protein comes from TCRdb applying MiXCR to the 5' RACE reads. The sample lists about 32,000 distinct CDR3 sequences; over 15% were seen once. This clonotype was obtained from a female donor in good health. V and J are TRBV29-1 and TRBJ1-2; the D is unclear. Here the CDR3 DNA reads TGCAGCGTTGACATGCGGGGCTATGGCTACACCTTC. Its protein is CSVDMRGYGYTF.